This T cell receptor (delta chain) was identified in a study of gamma-delta T cells after stem cell transplantation. Germline CDR1 GEAIGNYY, CDR2 EKD. CDR3 size: 19 residues. TCRdb reanalysed the RT-PCR reads via CATT. The table has approximately 1,500 delta-chain clones, about 1.5% seen once; the top ten hold 65% to 70%. This clone came up a few times. A far larger clone is a single base away, which makes a read error likely. The same CDR3 can be traced to other DNA sequences in this sample. The rearrangement uses TRDV2 and TRDJ1; 12 nucleotides match TRDD3. The receptor's source is a human donor. It is not recorded whose cells these are; they may come from a transplant donor. The material sequenced was gamma-delta T cells. The DNA of the CDR3 is TGTGCCTGTGACACACTATATGCTGGGGGATACGAAAACACCGATAAGCTCATCTTT. Its translation: CACDTLYAGGYENTDKLIF.